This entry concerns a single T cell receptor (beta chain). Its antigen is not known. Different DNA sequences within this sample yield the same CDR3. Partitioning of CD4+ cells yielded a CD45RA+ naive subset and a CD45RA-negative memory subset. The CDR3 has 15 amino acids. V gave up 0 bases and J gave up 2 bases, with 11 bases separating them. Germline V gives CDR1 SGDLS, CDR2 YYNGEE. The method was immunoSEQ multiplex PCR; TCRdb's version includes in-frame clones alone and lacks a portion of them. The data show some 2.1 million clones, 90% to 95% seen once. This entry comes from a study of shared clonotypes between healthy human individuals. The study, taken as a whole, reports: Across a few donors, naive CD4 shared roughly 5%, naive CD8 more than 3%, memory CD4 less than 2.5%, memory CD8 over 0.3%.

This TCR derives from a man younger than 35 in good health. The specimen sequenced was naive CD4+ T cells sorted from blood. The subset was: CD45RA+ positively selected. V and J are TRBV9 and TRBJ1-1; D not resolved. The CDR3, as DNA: TGTGCCAGCAGCGTAGGGGGTCATCCAAACACTGAAGCTTTCTTT. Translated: CASSVGGHPNTEAFF.